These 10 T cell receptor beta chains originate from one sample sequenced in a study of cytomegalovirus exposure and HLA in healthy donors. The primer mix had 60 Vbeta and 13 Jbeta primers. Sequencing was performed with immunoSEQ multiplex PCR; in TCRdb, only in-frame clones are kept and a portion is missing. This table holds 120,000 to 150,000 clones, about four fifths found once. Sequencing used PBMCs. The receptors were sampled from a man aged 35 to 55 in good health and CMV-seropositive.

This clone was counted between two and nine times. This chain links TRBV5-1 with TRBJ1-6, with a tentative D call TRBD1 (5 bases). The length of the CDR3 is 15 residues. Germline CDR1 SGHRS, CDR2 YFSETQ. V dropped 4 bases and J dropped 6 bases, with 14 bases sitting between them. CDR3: CASSRQGAGNSPLHF. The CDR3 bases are TGCGCCAGCAGCCGCCAAGGGGCTGGTAATTCACCCCTCCACTTT. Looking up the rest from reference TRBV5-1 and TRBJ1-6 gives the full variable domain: KAGVTQTPRYLIKTRGQQVTLSCSPISGHRSVSWYQQTPGQGLQFLFEYFSETQRNKGNFPGRFSGRQFSNSRSEMNVSTLELGDSALYLCASSRQGAGNSPLHFGNGTRLTVT.

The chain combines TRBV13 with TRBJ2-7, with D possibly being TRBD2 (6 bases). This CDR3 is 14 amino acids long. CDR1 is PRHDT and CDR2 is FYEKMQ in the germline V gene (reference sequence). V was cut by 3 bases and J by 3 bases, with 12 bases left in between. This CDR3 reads CASSLRGNVYEQYF. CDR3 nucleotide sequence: TGTGCCAGCAGCTTGCGGGGAAACGTCTACGAGCAGTACTTC.

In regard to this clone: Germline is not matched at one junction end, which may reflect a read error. CDR3 sequence reads: CASSFRDRGISF. CDR3 nucleotide sequence: TGTGCCAGCAGCTTCCGGGACAGGGGAATCAGCTTC. The rearrangement joins TRBV6-5 to TRBJ1-2, with 10 bases matching TRBD1. CDR3 size: 12 residues. Looked up from germline, CDR1 is MNHEY and CDR2 is SVGAGI.

The CDR3 coding sequence is TGTGCCAGCAGCGCGGGGGGGGGAGGGGATACTGAAGCTTTCTTT. This translates into CASSAGGGGDTEAFF. The rearrangement joins TRBV9 to TRBJ1-1; possible D gene TRBD1, 5 bases. Trimming cost V 3 bases and J 5 bases, with 17 bases left between them. Germline lookup yields CDR1 SGDLS and CDR2 YYNGEE. This CDR3 has 15 amino acids.

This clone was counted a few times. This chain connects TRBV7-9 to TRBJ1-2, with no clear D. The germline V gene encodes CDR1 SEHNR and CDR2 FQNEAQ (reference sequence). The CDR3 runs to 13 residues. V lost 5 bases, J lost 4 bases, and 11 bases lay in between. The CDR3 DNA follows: TGTGCCAGCAGCGCGTCGCGGTTCTATGGCTACACCTTC. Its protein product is CASSASRFYGYTF.

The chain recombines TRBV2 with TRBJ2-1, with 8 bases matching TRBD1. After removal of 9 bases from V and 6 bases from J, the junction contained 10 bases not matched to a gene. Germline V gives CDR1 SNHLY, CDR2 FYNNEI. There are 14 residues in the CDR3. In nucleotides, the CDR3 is TGTGCCAGAACGGGGCAGGGGGCAGGCAATGAGCAGTTCTTC. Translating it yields CARTGQGAGNEQFF.

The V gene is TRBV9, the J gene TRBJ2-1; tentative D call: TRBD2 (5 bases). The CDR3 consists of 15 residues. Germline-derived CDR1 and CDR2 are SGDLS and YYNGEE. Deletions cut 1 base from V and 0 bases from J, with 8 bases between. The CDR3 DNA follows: TGTGCCAGCAGCGTAAACGGGAACTCCTACAATGAGCAGTTCTTC. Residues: CASSVNGNSYNEQFF.

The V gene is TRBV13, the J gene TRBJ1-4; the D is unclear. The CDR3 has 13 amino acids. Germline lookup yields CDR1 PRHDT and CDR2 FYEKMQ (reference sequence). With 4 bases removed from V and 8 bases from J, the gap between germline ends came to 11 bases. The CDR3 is CASSSKRGEKLFF. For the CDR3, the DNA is TGTGCCAGCAGCTCCAAGCGAGGCGAAAAACTGTTTTTT.

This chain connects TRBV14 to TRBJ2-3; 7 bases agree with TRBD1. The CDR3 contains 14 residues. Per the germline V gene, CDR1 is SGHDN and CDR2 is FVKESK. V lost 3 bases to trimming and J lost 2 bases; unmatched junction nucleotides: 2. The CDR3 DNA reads TGTGCCAGCAGCCAGGGGACAGTCACAGATACGCAGTATTTT. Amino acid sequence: CASSQGTVTDTQYF.

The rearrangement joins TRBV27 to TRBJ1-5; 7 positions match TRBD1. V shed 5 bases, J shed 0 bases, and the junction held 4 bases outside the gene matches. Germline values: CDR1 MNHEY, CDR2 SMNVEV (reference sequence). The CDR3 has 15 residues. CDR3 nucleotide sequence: TGTGCCAGCAGTCTTGACAGGGCTAGCAATCAGCCCCAGCATTTT. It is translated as CASSLDRASNQPQHF.